This TCR beta chain came from a study of cytomegalovirus exposure and HLA in healthy donors. Overall study findings and caveats: The authors listed approximately 160 TCR beta chains as cytomegalovirus-associated. Rare TCR sequences dominated, though some public TCRs recurred in many donors.

V trimming: 3 bases; J trimming: 3 bases; junction bases outside the gene matches: 3. The CDR3 is 15 residues long. The germline CDR1 and CDR2 sequences are SGHDN and FVKESK. Donors consisted of healthy bone marrow donors. Despite likely unrecorded immune exposures, the donors were nominally healthy at the time of sampling. A note on this clone: The antigen is undetermined.

Researchers ran the PCR with 60 Vbeta and 13 Jbeta primers. Libraries were prepared by immunoSEQ multiplex PCR; TCRdb keeps only in-frame clonotypes and omits some of them. Of around 190,000 clones detected, around 76% appear once; the ten largest clones hold 1.5% to 2%. The chain combines TRBV14 with TRBJ2-3, with 10 bases that match TRBD1. This clonotype was sampled from a man under 40 in good health and CMV-seronegative. Material for sequencing was PBMCs. Written as DNA, the CDR3 is TGTGCCAGCAGCCAGCGGACAGGGGGAACAGATACGCAGTATTTT. This translates into CASSQRTGGTDTQYF.